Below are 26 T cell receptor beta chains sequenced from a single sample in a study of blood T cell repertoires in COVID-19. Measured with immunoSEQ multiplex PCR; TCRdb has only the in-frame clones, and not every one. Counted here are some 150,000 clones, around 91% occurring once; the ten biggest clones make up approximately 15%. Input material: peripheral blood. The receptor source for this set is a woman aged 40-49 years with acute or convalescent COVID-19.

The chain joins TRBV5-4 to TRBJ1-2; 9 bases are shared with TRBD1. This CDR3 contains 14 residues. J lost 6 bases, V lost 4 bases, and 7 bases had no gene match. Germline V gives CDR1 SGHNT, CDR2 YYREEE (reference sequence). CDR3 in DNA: TGTGCCAGCAGCCAGGGACAGGGCTACAATGGCTACACCTTC. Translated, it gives CASSQGQGYNGYTF.

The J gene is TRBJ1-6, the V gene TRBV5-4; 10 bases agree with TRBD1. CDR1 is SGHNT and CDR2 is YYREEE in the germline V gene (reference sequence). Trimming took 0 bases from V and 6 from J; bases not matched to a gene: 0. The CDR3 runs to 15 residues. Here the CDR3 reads CASSLGTGGNSPLHF. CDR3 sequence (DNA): TGTGCCAGCAGCTTGGGGACAGGGGGTAATTCACCCCTCCACTTT.

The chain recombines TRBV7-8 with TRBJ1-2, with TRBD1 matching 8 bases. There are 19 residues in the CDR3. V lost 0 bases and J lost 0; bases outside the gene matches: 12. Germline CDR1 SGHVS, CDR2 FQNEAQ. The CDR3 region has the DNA TGTGCCAGCAGCTTAGCTCTTTCTAATCCAGGGGGCGCTAACTATGGCTACACCTTC. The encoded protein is CASSLALSNPGGANYGYTF.

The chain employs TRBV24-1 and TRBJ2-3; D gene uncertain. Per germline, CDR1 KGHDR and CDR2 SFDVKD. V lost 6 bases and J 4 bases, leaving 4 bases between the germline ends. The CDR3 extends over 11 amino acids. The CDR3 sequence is CATSRADTQYF. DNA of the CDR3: TGTGCCACCAGTAGAGCAGATACGCAGTATTTT.

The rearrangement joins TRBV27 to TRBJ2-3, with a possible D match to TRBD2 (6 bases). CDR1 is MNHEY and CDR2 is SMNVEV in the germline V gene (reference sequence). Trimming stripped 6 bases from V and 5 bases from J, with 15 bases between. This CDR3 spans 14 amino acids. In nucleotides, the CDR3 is TGTGCCAGCAGCGGGACTCGGCGACTAGATACGCAGTATTTT. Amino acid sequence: CASSGTRRLDTQYF.

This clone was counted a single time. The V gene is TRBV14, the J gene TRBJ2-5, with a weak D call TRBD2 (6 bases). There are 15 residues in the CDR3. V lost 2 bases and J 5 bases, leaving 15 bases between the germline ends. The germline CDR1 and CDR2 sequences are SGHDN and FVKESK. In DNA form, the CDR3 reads TGTGCCAGCAGCCAAATAGCGGCTTTGTTTGAGACCCAGTACTTC. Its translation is CASSQIAALFETQYF.

In DNA, the CDR3 is TGTGCCAGCAGCTTAGTGTCGGCAACTAATGAAAAACTGTTTTTT. Protein product: CASSLVSATNEKLFF. This chain connects TRBV11-3 to TRBJ1-4; D not certain. This CDR3 region has 15 residues. The germline CDR1 and CDR2 sequences are SGHNT and YENEEA. V gave up 1 base and J gave up 0 bases, with 6 bases separating them.

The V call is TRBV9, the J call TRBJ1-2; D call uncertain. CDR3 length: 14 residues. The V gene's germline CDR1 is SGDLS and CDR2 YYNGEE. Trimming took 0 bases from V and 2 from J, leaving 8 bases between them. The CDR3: CASSVGQTNYGYTF. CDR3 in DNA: TGTGCCAGCAGCGTAGGGCAAACGAACTATGGCTACACCTTC.

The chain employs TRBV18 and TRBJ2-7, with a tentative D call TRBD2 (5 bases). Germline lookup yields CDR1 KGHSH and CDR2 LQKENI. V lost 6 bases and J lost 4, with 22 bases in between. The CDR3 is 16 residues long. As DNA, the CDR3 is TGTGCCAGCTCCCCCGGTTTGGTGAGCTCGGGATACGAGCAGTACTTC. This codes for CASSPGLVSSGYEQYF.

CDR3 protein: CASSVNPGGGYEQYF. In nucleotides, the CDR3 is TGTGCCAGCAGCGTCAACCCGGGCGGGGGGTACGAGCAGTACTTC. This chain connects TRBV9 to TRBJ2-7, with 8 bases aligning to TRBD2. This CDR3 region has 15 residues. With V trimmed by 2 bases and J by 4 bases, 8 bases remained unmatched. Germline CDR1 reads SGDLS; CDR2 reads YYNGEE. Supplemented by reference TRBV9 and TRBJ2-7, the full variable domain reads DSGVTQTPKHLITATGQRVTLRCSPRSGDLSVYWYQQSLDQGLQFLIQYYNGEERAKGNILERFSAQQFPDLHSELNLSSLELGDSALYFCASSVNPGGGYEQYFGPGTRLTVT.

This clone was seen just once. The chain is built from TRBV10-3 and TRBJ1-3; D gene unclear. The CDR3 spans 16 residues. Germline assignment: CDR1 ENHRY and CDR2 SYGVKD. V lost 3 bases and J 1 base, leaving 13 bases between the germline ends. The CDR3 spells CAISEHPGISGNTIYF. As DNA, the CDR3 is TGTGCCATCAGTGAACACCCGGGGATTTCTGGAAACACCATATATTTT.

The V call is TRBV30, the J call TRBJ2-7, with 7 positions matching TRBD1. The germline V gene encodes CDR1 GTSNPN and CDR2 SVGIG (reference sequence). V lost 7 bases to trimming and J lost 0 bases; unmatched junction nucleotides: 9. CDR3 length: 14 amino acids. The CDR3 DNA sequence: TGTGCCTCCCGAAGACAGGGTCTCTCCTACGAGCAGTACTTC. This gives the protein CASRRQGLSYEQYF.

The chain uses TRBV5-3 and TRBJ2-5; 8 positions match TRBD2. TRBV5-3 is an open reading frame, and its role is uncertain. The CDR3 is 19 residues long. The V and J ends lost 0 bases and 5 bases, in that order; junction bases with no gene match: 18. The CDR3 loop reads CARSLAYERETSRVETQYF. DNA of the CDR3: TGTGCCAGAAGCTTGGCCTACGAGCGGGAGACGTCCCGGGTGGAGACCCAGTACTTC.

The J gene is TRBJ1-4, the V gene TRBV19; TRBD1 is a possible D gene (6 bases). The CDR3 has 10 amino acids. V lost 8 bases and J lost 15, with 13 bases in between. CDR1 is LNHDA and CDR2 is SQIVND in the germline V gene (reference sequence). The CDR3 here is CASGTGRVFF. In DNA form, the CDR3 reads TGTGCCAGTGGAACAGGGAGAGTGTTTTTT.

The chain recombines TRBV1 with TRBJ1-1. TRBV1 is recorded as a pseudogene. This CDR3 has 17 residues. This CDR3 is CTSSQEILKIAGTEAFF. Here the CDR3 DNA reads TGCACCAGCAGCCAAGAAATTCTAAAAATAGCCGGCACTGAAGCTTTCTTT.

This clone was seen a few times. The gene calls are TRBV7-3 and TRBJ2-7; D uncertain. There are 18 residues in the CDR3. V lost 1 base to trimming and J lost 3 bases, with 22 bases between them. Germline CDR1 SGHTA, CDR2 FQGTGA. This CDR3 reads CASSLSGRIPFSRYEQYF. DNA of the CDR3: TGTGCCAGCAGCTTAAGTGGCAGAATCCCTTTCTCCCGCTACGAGCAGTACTTC.

This chain's CDR3 is CASRVEGNTEAFF. The DNA for the CDR3 is TGTGCCAGTAGGGTCGAGGGGAACACTGAAGCTTTCTTT. The J gene is TRBJ1-1, the V gene TRBV19; D unresolved. V lost 6 bases, J lost 1 base, and 9 bases lay in between. Germline assignment: CDR1 LNHDA and CDR2 SQIVND (reference sequence). The CDR3 spans 13 residues.

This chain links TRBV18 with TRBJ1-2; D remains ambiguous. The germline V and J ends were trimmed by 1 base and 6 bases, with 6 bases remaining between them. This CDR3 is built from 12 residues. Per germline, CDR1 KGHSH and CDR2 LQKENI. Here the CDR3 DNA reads TGTGCCAGCTCACCACGGAGGGATGGCTACACCTTC. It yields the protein CASSPRRDGYTF.

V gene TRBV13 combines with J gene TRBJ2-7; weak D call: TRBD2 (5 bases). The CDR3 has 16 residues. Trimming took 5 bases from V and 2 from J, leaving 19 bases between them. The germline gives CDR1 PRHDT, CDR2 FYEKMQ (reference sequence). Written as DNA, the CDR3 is TGTGCCAGCAGCCCCACCCGCGGGCGAGGAACCTACGAGCAGTACTTC. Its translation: CASSPTRGRGTYEQYF.

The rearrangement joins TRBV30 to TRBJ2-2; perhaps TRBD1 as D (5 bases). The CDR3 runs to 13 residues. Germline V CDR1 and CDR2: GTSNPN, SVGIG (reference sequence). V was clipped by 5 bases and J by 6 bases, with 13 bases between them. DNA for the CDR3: TGTGCCTGGCTCCCCCAGGGATCCGGGGAGCTGTTTTTT. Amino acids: CAWLPQGSGELFF.

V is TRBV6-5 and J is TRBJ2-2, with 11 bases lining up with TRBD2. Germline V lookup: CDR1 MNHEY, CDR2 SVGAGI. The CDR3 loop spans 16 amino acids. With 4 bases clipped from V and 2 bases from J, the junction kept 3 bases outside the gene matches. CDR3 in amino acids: CASSFSGGANTGELFF. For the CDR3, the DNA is TGTGCCAGCAGTTTTAGCGGGGGGGCCAACACCGGGGAGCTGTTTTTT.

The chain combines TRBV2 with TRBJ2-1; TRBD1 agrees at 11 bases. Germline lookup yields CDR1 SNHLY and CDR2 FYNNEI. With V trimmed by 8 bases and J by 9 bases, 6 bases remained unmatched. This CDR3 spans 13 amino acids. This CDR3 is CASGDRGLAEQFF. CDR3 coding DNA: TGTGCCAGCGGGGACAGGGGGTTGGCTGAGCAGTTCTTC.

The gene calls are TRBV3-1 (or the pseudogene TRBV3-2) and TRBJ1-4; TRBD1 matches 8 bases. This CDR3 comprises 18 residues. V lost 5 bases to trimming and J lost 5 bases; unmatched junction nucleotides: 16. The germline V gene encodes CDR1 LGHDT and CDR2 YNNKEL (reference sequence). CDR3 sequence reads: CASSYTGTGHRENEKLFF. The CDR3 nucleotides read TGTGCCAGCAGCTACACCGGGACAGGACACCGTGAAAATGAAAAACTGTTTTTT.

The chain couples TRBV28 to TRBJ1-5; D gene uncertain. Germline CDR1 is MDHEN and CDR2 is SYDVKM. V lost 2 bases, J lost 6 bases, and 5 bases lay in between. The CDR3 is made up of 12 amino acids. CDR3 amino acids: CASSLEGQPQHF. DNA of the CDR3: TGTGCCAGCAGTTTAGAGGGTCAGCCCCAGCATTTT.

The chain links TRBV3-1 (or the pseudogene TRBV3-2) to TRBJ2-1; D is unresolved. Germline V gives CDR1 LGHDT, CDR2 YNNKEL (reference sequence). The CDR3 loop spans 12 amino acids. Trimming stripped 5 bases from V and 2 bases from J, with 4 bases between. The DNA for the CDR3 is TGTGCCAGCAGCTATACCTACAATGAGCAGTTCTTC. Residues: CASSYTYNEQFF.

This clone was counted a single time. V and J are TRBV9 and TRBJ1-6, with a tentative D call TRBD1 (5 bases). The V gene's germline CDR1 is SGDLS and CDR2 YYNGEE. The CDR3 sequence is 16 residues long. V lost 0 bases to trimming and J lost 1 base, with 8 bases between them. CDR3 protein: CASSVGGVSYNSPLHF. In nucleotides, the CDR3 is TGTGCCAGCAGCGTAGGGGGGGTGTCCTATAATTCACCCCTCCACTTT.